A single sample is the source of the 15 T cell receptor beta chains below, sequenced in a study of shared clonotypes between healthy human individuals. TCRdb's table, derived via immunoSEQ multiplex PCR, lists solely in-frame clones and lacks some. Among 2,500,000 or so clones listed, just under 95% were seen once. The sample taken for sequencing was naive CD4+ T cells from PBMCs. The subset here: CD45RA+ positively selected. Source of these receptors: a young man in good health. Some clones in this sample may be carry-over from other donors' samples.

The CDR3 DNA reads as TGTGCCAGTAGTATCGTTACACCTAACTATGGCTACACCTTC. As protein: CASSIVTPNYGYTF. The rearrangement joins TRBV19 to TRBJ1-2; D remains unclear. Trimming stripped 3 bases from V and 0 bases from J, with 8 bases between. The V gene's germline CDR1 is LNHDA and CDR2 SQIVND (reference sequence). The CDR3 is 14 residues long.

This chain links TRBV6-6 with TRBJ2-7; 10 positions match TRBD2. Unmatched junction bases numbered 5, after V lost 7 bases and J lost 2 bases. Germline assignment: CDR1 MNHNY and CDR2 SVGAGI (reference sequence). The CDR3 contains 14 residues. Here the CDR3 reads CASISAGGPYEQYF. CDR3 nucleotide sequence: TGTGCCAGCATTTCAGCGGGAGGGCCCTACGAGCAGTACTTC.

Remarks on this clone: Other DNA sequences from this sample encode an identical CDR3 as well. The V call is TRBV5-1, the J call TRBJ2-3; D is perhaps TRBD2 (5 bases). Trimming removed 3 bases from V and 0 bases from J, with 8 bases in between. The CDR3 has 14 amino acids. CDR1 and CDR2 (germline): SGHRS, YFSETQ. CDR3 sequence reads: CASSSGVSTDTQYF. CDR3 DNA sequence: TGCGCCAGCAGCTCCGGGGTGAGCACAGATACGCAGTATTTT. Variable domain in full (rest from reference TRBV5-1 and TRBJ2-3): KAGVTQTPRYLIKTRGQQVTLSCSPISGHRSVSWYQQTPGQGLQFLFEYFSETQRNKGNFPGRFSGRQFSNSRSEMNVSTLELGDSALYLCASSSGVSTDTQYFGPGTRLTVL.

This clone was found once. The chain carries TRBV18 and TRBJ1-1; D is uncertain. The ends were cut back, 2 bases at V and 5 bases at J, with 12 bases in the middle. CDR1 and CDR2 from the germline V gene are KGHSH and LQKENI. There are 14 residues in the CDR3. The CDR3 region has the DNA TGTGCCAGCTCACCAGCAGGCCTAAGGACTGAAGCTTTCTTT. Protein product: CASSPAGLRTEAFF.

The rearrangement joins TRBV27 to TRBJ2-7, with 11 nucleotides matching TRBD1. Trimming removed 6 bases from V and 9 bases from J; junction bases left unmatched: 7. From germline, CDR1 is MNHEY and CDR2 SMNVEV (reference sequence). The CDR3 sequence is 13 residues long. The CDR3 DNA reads TGTGCCAGCAGCCGCCGGACAGGGGGCGGGCAGTACTTC. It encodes CASSRRTGGGQYF.

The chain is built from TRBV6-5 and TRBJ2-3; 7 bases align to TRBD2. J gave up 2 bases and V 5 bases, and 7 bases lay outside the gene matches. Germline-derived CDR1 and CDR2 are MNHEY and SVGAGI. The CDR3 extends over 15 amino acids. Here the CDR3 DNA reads TGTGCCAGCAGTCGTTTAGCGGGCCCCACAGATACGCAGTATTTT. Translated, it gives CASSRLAGPTDTQYF.

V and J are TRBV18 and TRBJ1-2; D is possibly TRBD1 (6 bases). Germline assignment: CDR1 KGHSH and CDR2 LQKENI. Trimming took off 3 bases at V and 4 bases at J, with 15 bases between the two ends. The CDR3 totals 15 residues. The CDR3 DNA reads TGTGCCAGCTCACCGGGCGGGGGCGATGGCTATGGCTACACCTTC. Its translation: CASSPGGGDGYGYTF.

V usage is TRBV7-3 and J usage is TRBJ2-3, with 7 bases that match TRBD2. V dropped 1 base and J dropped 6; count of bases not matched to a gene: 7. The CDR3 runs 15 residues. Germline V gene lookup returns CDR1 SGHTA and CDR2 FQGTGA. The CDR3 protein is CASSLMAGEWDTQYF. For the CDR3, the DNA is TGTGCCAGCAGCTTAATGGCGGGAGAGTGGGATACGCAGTATTTT. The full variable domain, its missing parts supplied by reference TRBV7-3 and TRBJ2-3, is GAGVSQTPSNKVTEKGKYVELRCDPISGHTALYWYRQSLGQGPEFLIYFQGTGAADDSGLPNDRFFAVRPEGSVSTLKIQRTERGDSAVYLCASSLMAGEWDTQYFGPGTRLTVL.

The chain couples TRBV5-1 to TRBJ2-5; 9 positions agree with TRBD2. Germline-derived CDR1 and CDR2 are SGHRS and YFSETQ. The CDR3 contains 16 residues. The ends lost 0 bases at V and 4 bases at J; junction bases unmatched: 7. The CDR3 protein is CASSLGDSGRGETQYF. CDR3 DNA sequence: TGCGCCAGCAGCTTGGGGGATAGCGGGAGAGGAGAGACCCAGTACTTC.

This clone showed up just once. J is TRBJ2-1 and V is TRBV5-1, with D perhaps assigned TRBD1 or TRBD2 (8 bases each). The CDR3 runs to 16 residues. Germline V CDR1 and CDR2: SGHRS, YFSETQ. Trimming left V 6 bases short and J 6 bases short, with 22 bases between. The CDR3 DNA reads TGCGCCAGCACCTACCGGGGGGGACAGGCCGCCAATGAGCAGTTCTTC. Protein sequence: CASTYRGGQAANEQFF.

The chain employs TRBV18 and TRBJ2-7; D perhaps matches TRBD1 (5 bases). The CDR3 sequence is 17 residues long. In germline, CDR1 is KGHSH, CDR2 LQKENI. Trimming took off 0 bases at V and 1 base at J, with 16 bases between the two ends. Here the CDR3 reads CASSPPNRLTLSYEQYF. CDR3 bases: TGTGCCAGCTCACCACCTAACAGGCTTACCCTTTCCTACGAGCAGTACTTC.

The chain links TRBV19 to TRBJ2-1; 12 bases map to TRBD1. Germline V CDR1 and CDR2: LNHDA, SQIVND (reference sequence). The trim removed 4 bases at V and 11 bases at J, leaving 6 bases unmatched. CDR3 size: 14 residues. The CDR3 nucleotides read TGTGCCAGTAGTAACCGGGACAGGGGGCAAAAGCAGTTCTTC. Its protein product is CASSNRDRGQKQFF.

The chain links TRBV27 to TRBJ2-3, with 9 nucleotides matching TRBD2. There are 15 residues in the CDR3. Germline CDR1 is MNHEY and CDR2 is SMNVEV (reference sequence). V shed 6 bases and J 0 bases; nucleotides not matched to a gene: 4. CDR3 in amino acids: CASRGLALSTDTQYF. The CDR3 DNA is TGTGCCAGCAGGGGACTAGCATTGAGCACAGATACGCAGTATTTT.

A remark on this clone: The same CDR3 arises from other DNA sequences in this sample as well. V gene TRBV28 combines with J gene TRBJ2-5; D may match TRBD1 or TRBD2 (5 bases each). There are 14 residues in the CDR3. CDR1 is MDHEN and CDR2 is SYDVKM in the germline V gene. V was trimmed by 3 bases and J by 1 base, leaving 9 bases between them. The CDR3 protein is CASSLSGTQETQYF. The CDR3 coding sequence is TGTGCCAGCAGTTTGTCAGGGACCCAAGAGACCCAGTACTTC.

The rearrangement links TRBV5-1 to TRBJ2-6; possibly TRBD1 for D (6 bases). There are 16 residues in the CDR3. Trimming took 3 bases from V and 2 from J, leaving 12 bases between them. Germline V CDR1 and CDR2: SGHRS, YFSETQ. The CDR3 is CASSSQGVAGANVLTF. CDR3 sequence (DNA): TGCGCCAGCAGCTCACAGGGTGTTGCTGGGGCCAACGTCCTGACTTTC.